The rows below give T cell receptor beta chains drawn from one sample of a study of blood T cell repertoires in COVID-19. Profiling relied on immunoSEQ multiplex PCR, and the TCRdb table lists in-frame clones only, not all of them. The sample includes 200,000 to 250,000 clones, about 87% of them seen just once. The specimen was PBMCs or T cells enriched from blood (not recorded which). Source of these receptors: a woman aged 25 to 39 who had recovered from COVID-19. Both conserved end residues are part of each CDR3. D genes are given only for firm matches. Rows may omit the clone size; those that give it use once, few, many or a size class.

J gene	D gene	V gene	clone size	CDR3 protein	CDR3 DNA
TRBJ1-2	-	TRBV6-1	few	CASSEVGSGRGYGYTF	TGTGCCAGCAGTGAAGTTGGCAGCGGCCGGGGCTATGGCTACACCTTC
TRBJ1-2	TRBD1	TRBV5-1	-	CASSLGGNLNYGYTF	TGCGCCAGCAGCTTAGGGGGCAACCTAAACTATGGCTACACCTTC
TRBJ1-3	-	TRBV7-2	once	CASSLIQISGNTIYF	TGTGCCAGCAGCTTAATACAGATCTCTGGAAACACCATATATTTT
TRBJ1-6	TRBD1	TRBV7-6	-	CASSIRDRNSPLHF	TGTGCCAGCAGTATCCGGGACAGAAATTCACCCCTCCACTTT
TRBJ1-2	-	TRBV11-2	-	CASSLDVIGYTF	TGTGCCAGCAGCTTAGACGTTATTGGCTACACCTTC
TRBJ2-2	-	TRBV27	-	CASSLSRDRRGGELFF	TGTGCCAGCAGTTTATCGAGGGACCGGAGGGGCGGGGAGCTGTTTTTT
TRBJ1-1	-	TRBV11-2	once	CASSLDPHREAFF	TGTGCCAGCAGCTTAGATCCTCACAGGGAAGCTTTCTTT
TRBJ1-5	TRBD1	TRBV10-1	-	CASSKFQGARAKGDQPQHF	TGCGCCAGCAGCAAATTTCAGGGGGCGCGGGCCAAAGGGGATCAGCCCCAGCATTTT
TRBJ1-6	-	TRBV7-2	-	CASSPITNSPLHF	TGTGCCAGCAGCCCTATTACCAATTCACCCCTCCACTTT
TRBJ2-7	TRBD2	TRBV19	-	CASSPDAGGFYEQYF	TGTGCCAGTAGTCCGGATGCGGGGGGATTCTACGAGCAGTACTTC
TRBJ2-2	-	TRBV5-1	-	CASSSLGGNTGELFF	TGCGCCAGCAGCTCTTTGGGAGGCAACACCGGGGAGCTGTTTTTT
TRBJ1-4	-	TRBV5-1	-	CASSSGGLNEKLFF	TGCGCCAGCAGTTCGGGCGGACTTAATGAAAAACTGTTTTTT
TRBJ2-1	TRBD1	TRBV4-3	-	CASSPQGAGYNEQFF	TGCGCCAGCAGCCCACAGGGGGCGGGATACAATGAGCAGTTCTTC
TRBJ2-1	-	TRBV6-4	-	CASSVIGGGNEQFF	TGTGCCAGCAGTGTAATTGGGGGCGGGAATGAGCAGTTCTTC
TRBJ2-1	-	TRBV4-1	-	CASSQGLGNEQFF	TGCGCCAGCAGCCAGGGACTCGGCAATGAGCAGTTCTTC
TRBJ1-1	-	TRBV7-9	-	CASSQDSFNTEAFF	TGTGCCAGCAGCCAGGACAGCTTTAACACTGAAGCTTTCTTT
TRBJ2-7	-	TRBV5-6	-	CASSLVATASYEQYF	TGTGCCAGCAGCTTGGTGGCCACCGCCTCCTACGAGCAGTACTTC
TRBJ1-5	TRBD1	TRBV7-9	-	CASSSDRPYSNQPQHF	TGTGCCAGCAGCTCGGACAGGCCTTATAGCAATCAGCCCCAGCATTTT
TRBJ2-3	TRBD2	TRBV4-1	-	CASSIEPRSGGADTQYF	TGCGCCAGCAGTATCGAACCGCGTAGCGGGGGGGCAGATACGCAGTATTTT
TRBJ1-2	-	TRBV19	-	CASTDTPGGYGYTF	TGTGCCAGTACTGACACACCCGGCGGGTATGGCTACACCTTC
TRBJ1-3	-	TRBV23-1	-	CASSLLTGGNTIYF	TGCGCCAGCAGTCTCCTGACAGGCGGAAACACCATATATTTT
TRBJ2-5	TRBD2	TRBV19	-	CATRTSGEETQYF	TGTGCCACCCGGACTAGCGGAGAAGAGACCCAGTACTTC
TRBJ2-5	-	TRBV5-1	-	CASSLALETQYF	TGCGCCAGCAGCTTGGCCCTAGAGACCCAGTACTTC
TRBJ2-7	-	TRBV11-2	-	CASSLDRNYEQYF	TGTGCCAGCAGCTTAGACAGAAACTACGAGCAGTACTTC
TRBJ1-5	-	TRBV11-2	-	CASSLLGQPQHF	TGTGCCAGCAGCCTCCTCGGTCAGCCCCAGCATTTT
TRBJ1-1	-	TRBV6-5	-	CASRRLTEAFF	TGTGCCAGCAGGAGGTTAACTGAAGCTTTCTTT
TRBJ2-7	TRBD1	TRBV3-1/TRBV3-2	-	CASSQTPRGRYEQYF	TGTGCCAGCAGCCAAACTCCCAGGGGGCGGTACGAGCAGTACTTC
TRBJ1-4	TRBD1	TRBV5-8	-	CASSLIRDRAGEKLFF	TGTGCCAGCAGCTTGATCCGGGACAGGGCAGGGGAAAAACTGTTTTTT
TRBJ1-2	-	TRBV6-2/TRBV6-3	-	CASSLQNYGYTF	TGTGCCAGCAGTTTACAGAACTATGGCTACACCTTC
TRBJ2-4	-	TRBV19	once	CASSTAPTANIQYF	TGTGCCAGTAGTACCGCACCGACAGCAAACATTCAGTACTTC
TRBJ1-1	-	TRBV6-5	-	CASSRTVVNTEAFF	TGTGCCAGCAGTCGGACAGTAGTGAACACTGAAGCTTTCTTT
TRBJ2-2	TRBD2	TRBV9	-	CASSVDTSDTGELFF	TGTGCCAGCAGCGTAGATACTAGCGATACCGGGGAGCTGTTTTTT
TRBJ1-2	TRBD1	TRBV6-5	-	CASSYYRGRGYTF	TGTGCCAGCAGTTACTACAGGGGGCGGGGCTACACCTTC
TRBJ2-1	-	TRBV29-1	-	CSVVWVGANSYNEQFF	TGCAGCGTTGTATGGGTAGGGGCTAACTCCTACAATGAGCAGTTCTTC
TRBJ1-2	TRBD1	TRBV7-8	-	CASSPPRDRVWTNYGYTF	TGTGCCAGCAGCCCTCCCCGGGACAGGGTTTGGACTAACTATGGCTACACCTTC
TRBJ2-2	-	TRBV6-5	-	CCTGFTNTGELFF	TGTTGTACGGGATTCACGAACACCGGGGAGCTGTTTTTT
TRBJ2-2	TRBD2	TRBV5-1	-	CASSRTSGGNTGELFF	TGCGCCAGCAGCCGGACTAGCGGGGGGAACACCGGGGAGCTGTTTTTT
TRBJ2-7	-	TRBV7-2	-	CASSFRGNEQYF	TGTGCCAGCAGCTTTAGGGGTAACGAGCAGTACTTC
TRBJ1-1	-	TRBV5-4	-	CASSLGEGRGEAFF	TGTGCCAGCAGCTTGGGGGAGGGCCGGGGTGAAGCTTTCTTT
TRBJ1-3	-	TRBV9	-	CASSVAGSGNTIYF	TGTGCCAGCAGCGTAGCAGGATCCGGAAACACCATATATTTT